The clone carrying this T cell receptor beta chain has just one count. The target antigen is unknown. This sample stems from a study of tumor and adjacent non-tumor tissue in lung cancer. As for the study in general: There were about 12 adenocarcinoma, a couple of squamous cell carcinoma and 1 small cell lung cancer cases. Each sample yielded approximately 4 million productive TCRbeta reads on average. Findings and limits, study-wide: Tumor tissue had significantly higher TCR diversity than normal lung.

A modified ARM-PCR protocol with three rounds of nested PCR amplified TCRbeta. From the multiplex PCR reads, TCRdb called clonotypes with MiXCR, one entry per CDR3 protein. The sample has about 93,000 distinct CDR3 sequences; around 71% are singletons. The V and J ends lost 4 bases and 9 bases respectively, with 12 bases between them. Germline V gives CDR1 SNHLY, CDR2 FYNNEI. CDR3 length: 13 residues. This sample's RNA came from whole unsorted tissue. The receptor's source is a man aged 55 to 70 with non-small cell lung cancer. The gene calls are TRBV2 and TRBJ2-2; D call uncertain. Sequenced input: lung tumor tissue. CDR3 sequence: CASSGLETWELFF. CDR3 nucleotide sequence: TGTGCCAGCAGTGGGTTGGAAACCTGGGAGCTGTTTTTT.